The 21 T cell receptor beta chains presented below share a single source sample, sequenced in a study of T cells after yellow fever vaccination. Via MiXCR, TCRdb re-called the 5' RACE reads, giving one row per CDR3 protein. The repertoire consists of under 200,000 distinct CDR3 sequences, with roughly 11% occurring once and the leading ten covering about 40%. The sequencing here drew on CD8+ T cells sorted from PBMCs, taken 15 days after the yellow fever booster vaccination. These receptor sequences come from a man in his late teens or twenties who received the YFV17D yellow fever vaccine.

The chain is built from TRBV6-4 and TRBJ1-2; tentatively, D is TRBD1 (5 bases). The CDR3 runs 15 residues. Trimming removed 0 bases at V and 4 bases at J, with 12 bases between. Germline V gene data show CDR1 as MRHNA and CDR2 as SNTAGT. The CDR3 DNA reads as TGTGCCAGCAGTGACTCGCCGGGGACCCTCTATGGCTACACCTTC. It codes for CASSDSPGTLYGYTF.

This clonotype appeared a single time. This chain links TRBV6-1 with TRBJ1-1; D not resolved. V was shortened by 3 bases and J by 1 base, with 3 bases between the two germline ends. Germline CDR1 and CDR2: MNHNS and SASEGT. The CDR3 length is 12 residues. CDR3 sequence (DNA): TGTGCCAGCAGTGAGGCGAACACTGAAGCTTTCTTT. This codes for CASSEANTEAFF.

CDR3 sequence reads: CASSLKGLGTQYF. CDR3 nucleotides: TGTGCCAGCAGCTTAAAGGGGCTGGGGACCCAGTACTTC. The chain is built from TRBV7-9 and TRBJ2-5; tentatively, D is TRBD1 (5 bases). The CDR3 loop spans 13 amino acids. The germline V gene encodes CDR1 SEHNR and CDR2 FQNEAQ (reference sequence). Trimming took 2 bases from V and 7 from J, leaving 11 bases between them.

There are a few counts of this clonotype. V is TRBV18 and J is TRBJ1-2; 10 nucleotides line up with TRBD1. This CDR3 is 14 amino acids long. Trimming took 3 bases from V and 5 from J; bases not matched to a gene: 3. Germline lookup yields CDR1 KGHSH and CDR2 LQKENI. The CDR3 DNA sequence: TGTGCCAGCTCACCTTGGGACAGGGGATATGGCTACACCTTC. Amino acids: CASSPWDRGYGYTF.

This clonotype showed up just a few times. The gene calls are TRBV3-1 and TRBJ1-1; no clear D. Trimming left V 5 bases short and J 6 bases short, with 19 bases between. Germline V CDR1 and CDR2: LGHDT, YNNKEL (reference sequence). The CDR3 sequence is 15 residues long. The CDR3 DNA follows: TGTGCCAGCAGCGCCCGGGAATTCGGTTTTGCTGAAGCTTTCTTT. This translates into CASSAREFGFAEAFF.

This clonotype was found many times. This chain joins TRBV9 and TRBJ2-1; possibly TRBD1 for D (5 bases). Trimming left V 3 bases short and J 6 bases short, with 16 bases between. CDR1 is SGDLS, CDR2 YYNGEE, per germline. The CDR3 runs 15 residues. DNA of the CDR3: TGTGCCAGCAGCGCTGGGGCACAACCGGTCAATGAGCAGTTCTTC. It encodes CASSAGAQPVNEQFF. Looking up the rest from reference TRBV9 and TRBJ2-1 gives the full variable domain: DSGVTQTPKHLITATGQRVTLRCSPRSGDLSVYWYQQSLDQGLQFLIQYYNGEERAKGNILERFSAQQFPDLHSELNLSSLELGDSALYFCASSAGAQPVNEQFFGPGTRLTVL.

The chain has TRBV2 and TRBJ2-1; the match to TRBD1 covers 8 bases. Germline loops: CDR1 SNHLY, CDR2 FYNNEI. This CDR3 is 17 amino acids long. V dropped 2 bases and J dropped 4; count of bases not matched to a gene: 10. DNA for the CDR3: TGTGCCAGCAGTGAACCCTCGGGCAGGGGGCGTTACAATGAGCAGTTCTTC. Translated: CASSEPSGRGRYNEQFF. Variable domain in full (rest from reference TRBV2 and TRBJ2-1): EPEVTQTPSHQVTQMGQEVILRCVPISNHLYFYWYRQILGQKVEFLVSFYNNEISEKSEIFDDQFSVERPDGSNFTLKIRSTKLEDSAMYFCASSEPSGRGRYNEQFFGPGTRLTVL.

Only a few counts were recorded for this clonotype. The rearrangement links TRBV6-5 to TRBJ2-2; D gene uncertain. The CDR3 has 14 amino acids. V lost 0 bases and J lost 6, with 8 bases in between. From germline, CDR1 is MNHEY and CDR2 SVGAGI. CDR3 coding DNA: TGTGCCAGCAGTTACTCACCGGGCTCCGGGGAGCTGTTTTTT. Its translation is CASSYSPGSGELFF.

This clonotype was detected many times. CDR3 amino acids: CASSLDSRGPVGTGELFF. The DNA of the CDR3 is TGTGCCAGCAGCTTGGATTCGCGGGGGCCCGTAGGGACCGGGGAGCTGTTTTTT. The chain joins TRBV5-4 to TRBJ2-2; D is possibly TRBD2 (7 bases). The germline gives CDR1 SGHNT, CDR2 YYREEE (reference sequence). The CDR3 is 18 residues long. V lost 0 bases, J lost 5 bases, and 20 bases lay in between.

The CDR3: CASSIRRTGDTGELFF. CDR3 nucleotides: TGTGCCAGCAGCATCAGAAGGACAGGGGACACCGGGGAGCTGTTTTTT. The V gene is TRBV7-2, the J gene TRBJ2-2; 9 bases match TRBD1. V shed 5 bases, J shed 3 bases, and the junction held 7 bases outside the gene matches. This CDR3 is built from 16 residues. Germline-derived CDR1 and CDR2 are SGHTA and FQGNSA.

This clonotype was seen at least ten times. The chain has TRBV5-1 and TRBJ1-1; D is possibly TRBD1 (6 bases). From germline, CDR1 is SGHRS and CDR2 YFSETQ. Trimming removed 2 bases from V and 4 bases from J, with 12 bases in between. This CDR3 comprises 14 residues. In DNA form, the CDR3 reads TGCGCCAGCAGCTTCGCCAGGGGTCCCACTGAAGCTTTCTTT. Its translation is CASSFARGPTEAFF.

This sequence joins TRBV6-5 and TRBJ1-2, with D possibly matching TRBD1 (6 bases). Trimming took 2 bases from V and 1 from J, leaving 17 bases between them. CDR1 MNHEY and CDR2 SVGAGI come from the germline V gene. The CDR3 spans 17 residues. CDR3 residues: CASSYKVAGAINYGYTF. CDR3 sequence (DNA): TGTGCCAGCAGTTACAAAGTCGCAGGGGCAATTAACTATGGCTACACCTTC.

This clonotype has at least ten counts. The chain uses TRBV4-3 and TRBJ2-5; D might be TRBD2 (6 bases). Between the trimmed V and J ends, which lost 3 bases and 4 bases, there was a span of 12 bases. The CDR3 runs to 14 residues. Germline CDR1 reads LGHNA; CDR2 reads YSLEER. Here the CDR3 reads CASSHGGISETQYF. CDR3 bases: TGCGCCAGCAGCCACGGCGGGATATCAGAGACCCAGTACTTC.

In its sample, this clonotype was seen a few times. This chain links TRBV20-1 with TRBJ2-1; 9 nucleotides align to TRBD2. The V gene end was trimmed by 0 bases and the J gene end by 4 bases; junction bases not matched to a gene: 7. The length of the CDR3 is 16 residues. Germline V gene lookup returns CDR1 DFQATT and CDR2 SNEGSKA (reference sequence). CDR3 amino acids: CSARDLAGTLYNEQFF. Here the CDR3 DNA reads TGCAGTGCTAGAGATCTAGCGGGGACCTTGTACAATGAGCAGTTCTTC.

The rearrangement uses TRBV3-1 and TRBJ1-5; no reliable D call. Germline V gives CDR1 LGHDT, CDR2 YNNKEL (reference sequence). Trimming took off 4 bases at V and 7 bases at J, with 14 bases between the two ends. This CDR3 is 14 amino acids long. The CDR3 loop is CASSPSRPGQPQHF. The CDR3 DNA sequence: TGTGCCAGCAGCCCTAGTCGTCCCGGCCAGCCCCAGCATTTT.

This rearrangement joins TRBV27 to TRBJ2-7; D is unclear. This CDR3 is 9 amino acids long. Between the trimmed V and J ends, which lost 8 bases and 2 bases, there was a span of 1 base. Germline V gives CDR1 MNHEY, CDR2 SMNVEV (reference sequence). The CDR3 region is CASPYEQYF. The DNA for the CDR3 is TGTGCCAGCCCCTACGAGCAGTACTTC.

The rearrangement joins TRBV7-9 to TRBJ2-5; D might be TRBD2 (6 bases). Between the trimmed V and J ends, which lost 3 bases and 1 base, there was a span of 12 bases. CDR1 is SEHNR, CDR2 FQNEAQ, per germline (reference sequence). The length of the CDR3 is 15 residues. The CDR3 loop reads CASSFRRGAQETQYF. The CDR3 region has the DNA TGTGCCAGCAGCTTTCGTCGCGGGGCCCAAGAGACCCAGTACTTC.

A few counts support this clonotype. The CDR3 bases are TGTGCCAGCAGGGGCCTTTTGATAGCGGGACCCTACAATGAGCAGTTCTTC. Residues: CASRGLLIAGPYNEQFF. The chain is built from TRBV6-2 or TRBV6-3 and TRBJ2-1; 8 positions agree with TRBD2. Per the germline V gene, CDR1 is MNHEY and CDR2 is SVGEGT. V shed 6 bases, J shed 2 bases, and the junction held 12 bases outside the gene matches. The length of the CDR3 is 17 residues.

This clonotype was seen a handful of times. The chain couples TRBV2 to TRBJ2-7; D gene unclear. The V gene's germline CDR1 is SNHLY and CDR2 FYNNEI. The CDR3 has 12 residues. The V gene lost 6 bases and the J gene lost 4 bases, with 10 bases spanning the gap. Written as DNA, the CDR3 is TGTGCCAGCAGCCGAGTAGTTTACGAGCAGTACTTC. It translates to CASSRVVYEQYF.

CDR3 sequence: CASSLMIDSGANVLTF. The CDR3 coding sequence is TGTGCCAGCAGCTTAATGATAGACTCTGGGGCCAACGTCCTGACTTTC. The chain couples TRBV7-3 to TRBJ2-6; D is uncertain. This CDR3 contains 16 residues. Trimming shortened V by 1 base and J by 0 bases, and 7 bases separated the two germline ends. Germline values: CDR1 SGHTA, CDR2 FQGTGA.

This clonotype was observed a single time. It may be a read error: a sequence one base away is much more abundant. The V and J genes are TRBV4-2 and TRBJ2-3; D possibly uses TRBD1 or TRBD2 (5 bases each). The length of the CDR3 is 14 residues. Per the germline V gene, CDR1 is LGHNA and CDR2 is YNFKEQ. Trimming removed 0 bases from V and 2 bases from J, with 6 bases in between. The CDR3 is CASSQEGVTDTQYF. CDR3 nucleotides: TGTGCCAGCAGCCAAGAGGGGGTCACAGATACGCAGTATTTT.